One sample yielded the 25 T cell receptor beta chains listed below, sequenced in a study of CD8 T cells in ankylosing spondylitis. TCRdb used MiXCR to reprocess the 5' RACE reads, holding one entry per CDR3 protein. The sample lists almost 250,000 distinct CDR3 sequences; roughly 32% were seen once. The sample consisted of blood, either unsorted or a sorted T cell fraction (not recorded which). The receptors were gathered from a male donor with ankylosing spondylitis or in good health (not recorded which).

This rearrangement joins TRBV10-1 to TRBJ2-7; maybe TRBD2 (8 bases). CDR3 length: 14 amino acids. Germline assignment: CDR1 WNHNN and CDR2 SYGVQD (reference sequence). The V end was cut by 4 bases, the J end by 5 bases, with 15 bases between. The DNA for the CDR3 is TGCGCCAGCAGTGCGACAGGGACTAGGGACGAGCAGTACTTC. It translates to CASSATGTRDEQYF.

This clonotype turned up a few times. J is TRBJ2-1 and V is TRBV20-1, with 13 bases that match TRBD2. Germline values: CDR1 DFQATT, CDR2 SNEGSKA (reference sequence). This CDR3 is built from 15 residues. The V and J ends lost 3 bases and 6 bases, in that order; junction bases with no gene match: 5. The CDR3: CSARVTSGGPNEQFF. CDR3 DNA: TGCAGTGCTAGGGTGACTAGCGGGGGGCCCAATGAGCAGTTCTTC.

The chain joins TRBV29-1 to TRBJ2-5; the match to TRBD2 covers 8 bases. Germline V gene lookup returns CDR1 SQVTM and CDR2 ANQGSEA. V lost 3 bases and J lost 7; bases outside the gene matches: 13. This CDR3 has 15 residues. CDR3 nucleotide sequence: TGCAGCGTTGAGGCTAGCGGGTCTAACCGAGGGACCCAGTACTTC. It yields the protein CSVEASGSNRGTQYF.

The V and J genes are TRBV5-1 and TRBJ2-3; D unclear. Germline V gives CDR1 SGHRS, CDR2 YFSETQ. V lost 2 bases to trimming and J lost 1 base, with 8 bases between them. This CDR3 comprises 14 residues. The CDR3 reads CASSFPLGTDTQYF. The CDR3 DNA reads TGCGCCAGCAGCTTCCCTTTAGGCACAGATACGCAGTATTTT.

This clonotype was observed once. The chain uses TRBV29-1 and TRBJ2-1, with 8 bases that match TRBD2. From germline, CDR1 is SQVTM and CDR2 ANQGSEA. The junction had 5 bases not matched to a gene; V was cut back by 3 bases and J by 4 bases. The CDR3 loop spans 14 amino acids. The CDR3 DNA sequence: TGCAGCGTTGAGTGGCGGGGGGAATACAATGAGCAGTTCTTC. It is translated as CSVEWRGEYNEQFF.

The rearrangement links TRBV12-3 or TRBV12-4 to TRBJ2-1; possibly TRBD1 or TRBD2 for D (5 bases each). Trimming took off 6 bases at V and 2 bases at J, with 11 bases between the two ends. CDR3 length: 14 amino acids. CDR3 nucleotide sequence: TGTGCCAGCAGCCGGGACGGGGCCTACAATGAGCAGTTCTTC. Protein product: CASSRDGAYNEQFF.

The chain has TRBV25-1 and TRBJ1-1, with 8 bases fitting TRBD1. The CDR3 length is 20 residues. V shed 4 bases and J 0 bases; nucleotides not matched to a gene: 19. Per the germline V gene, CDR1 is MGHDK and CDR2 is SYGVNS. The chain's CDR3 is CASSAPLGVAGGKVNTEAFF. DNA of the CDR3: TGTGCCAGCAGTGCCCCCCTCGGGGTGGCAGGGGGCAAGGTGAACACTGAAGCTTTCTTT.

This clonotype came up many times. V and J are TRBV12-3 or TRBV12-4 and TRBJ2-3; D tentatively fits TRBD1 or TRBD2 (5 bases each). There are 15 residues in the CDR3. V lost 1 base and J lost 0, with 8 bases in between. The CDR3 loop is CASSLGDGSTDTQYF. CDR3 sequence (DNA): TGTGCCAGCAGTTTAGGGGACGGTAGCACAGATACGCAGTATTTT.

The J gene is TRBJ1-2, the V gene TRBV20-1, with TRBD1 identical over 8 bases. Per the germline V gene, CDR1 is DFQATT and CDR2 is SNEGSKA (reference sequence). V lost 3 bases and J lost 4; bases outside the gene matches: 4. CDR3 size: 13 residues. The CDR3 loop is CSARATGAYGYTF. CDR3 nucleotides: TGCAGTGCTAGGGCGACAGGGGCCTATGGCTACACCTTC.

The rearrangement links TRBV5-1 to TRBJ2-3; 7 nucleotides line up with TRBD2. V trimming: 0 bases; J trimming: 0 bases; junction bases outside the gene matches: 4. The germline V gene has CDR1 SGHRS and CDR2 YFSETQ. The length of the CDR3 is 16 residues. CDR3 nucleotide sequence: TGCGCCAGCAGCTTGGGGGGGGGTAGGAGCACAGATACGCAGTATTTT. Residues: CASSLGGGRSTDTQYF.

This sequence joins TRBV25-1 and TRBJ2-2; D gene ambiguous. This CDR3 region has 14 residues. Germline lookup yields CDR1 MGHDK and CDR2 SYGVNS. The V end lost 6 bases, the J end lost 0 bases, and 8 bases lay between the germline ends. The CDR3 nucleotides read TGTGCCAGCAGGAGCCGGGCGAACACCGGGGAGCTGTTTTTT. This encodes CASRSRANTGELFF. The entire variable domain, with the rest obtained from reference TRBV25-1 and TRBJ2-2, is as follows: EADIYQTPRYLVIGTGKKITLECSQTMGHDKMYWYQQDPGMELHLIHYSYGVNSTEKGDLSSESTVSRIRTEHFPLTLESARPSHTSQYLCASRSRANTGELFFGEGSRLTVL.

This chain joins TRBV18 and TRBJ2-2, with D possibly being TRBD2 (5 bases). Germline V lookup: CDR1 KGHSH, CDR2 LQKENI. Trimming took 3 bases from V and 3 from J, leaving 11 bases between them. The CDR3 has 15 residues. For the CDR3, the DNA is TGTGCCAGCTCACCCCGAGGGTTCGACACCGGGGAGCTGTTTTTT. As protein: CASSPRGFDTGELFF.

This clonotype was seen ten or more times. The rearrangement joins TRBV20-1 to TRBJ1-5, with 10 bases matching TRBD1. Unmatched junction bases numbered 1, after V lost 3 bases and J lost 5 bases. From germline, CDR1 is DFQATT and CDR2 SNEGSKA (reference sequence). The CDR3 contains 13 residues. The CDR3 DNA sequence: TGCAGTGCTAGGGGACAGGGGCATCAGCCCCAGCATTTT. Its translation is CSARGQGHQPQHF.

The chain recombines TRBV29-1 with TRBJ1-2, with 7 positions matching TRBD1. The germline V gene encodes CDR1 SQVTM and CDR2 ANQGSEA. The CDR3 is 13 amino acids. Germline trimming cut 6 bases from V and 7 bases from J; bases unmatched to any gene: 11. The CDR3 here is CSVRARQGGGYTF. In DNA form, the CDR3 reads TGCAGCGTACGAGCCCGACAGGGAGGTGGCTACACCTTC.

The chain is built from TRBV6-5 and TRBJ2-7; 8 nucleotides line up with TRBD1. CDR3 length: 14 amino acids. In germline, CDR1 is MNHEY, CDR2 SVGAGI. J gave up 5 bases and V 2 bases, and 5 bases lay outside the gene matches. The CDR3 DNA is TGTGCCAGCAGTTACGGGGCAGGGGGCGACGAGCAGTACTTC. Translation: CASSYGAGGDEQYF.

V gene TRBV7-2 combines with J gene TRBJ1-2, with TRBD1 matching 10 bases. The length of the CDR3 is 15 residues. Unmatched junction bases numbered 6, after V lost 1 base and J lost 7 bases. Germline loops: CDR1 SGHTA, CDR2 FQGNSA. The DNA for the CDR3 is TGTGCCAGCAGCTTAGAAACGGACAGGGGGGGTGGCTACACCTTC. This sequence encodes CASSLETDRGGGYTF.

This clonotype was detected many times. The chain recombines TRBV20-1 with TRBJ1-1; D gene uncertain. The CDR3 spans 13 residues. The V end lost 5 bases, the J end lost 5 bases, and 15 bases lay between the germline ends. The germline CDR1 and CDR2 sequences are DFQATT and SNEGSKA (reference sequence). The CDR3 reads CSASRTAETEAFF. For the CDR3, the DNA is TGCAGTGCTTCCCGAACTGCGGAAACTGAAGCTTTCTTT.

The chain employs TRBV6-5 and TRBJ1-2; D is perhaps TRBD1 (5 bases). Germline V gives CDR1 MNHEY, CDR2 SVGAGI. Trimming left V 2 bases short and J 6 bases short, with 13 bases between. The CDR3 contains 14 residues. The CDR3 loop is CASSYGQGGHGYTF. DNA for the CDR3: TGTGCCAGCAGTTACGGGCAGGGCGGGCATGGCTACACCTTC.

This chain uses TRBV20-1 with TRBJ2-2, with 8 bases identical to TRBD1. Germline V lookup: CDR1 DFQATT, CDR2 SNEGSKA (reference sequence). The CDR3 contains 19 residues. With 5 bases clipped from V and 5 bases from J, the junction kept 22 bases outside the gene matches. This chain's CDR3 is CSAPRVAGGALGGTGELFF. The CDR3, as DNA: TGCAGTGCTCCCCGCGTGGCAGGGGGCGCGTTGGGGGGTACCGGGGAGCTGTTTTTT.

The chain joins TRBV9 to TRBJ1-1; TRBD1 agrees at 8 bases. This CDR3 comprises 15 residues. From germline, CDR1 is SGDLS and CDR2 YYNGEE. Trimming removed 4 bases from V and 8 bases from J; junction bases left unmatched: 13. CDR3 nucleotide sequence: TGTGCCAGCAGCATAGGGACAGGCTTAAGATCGGAAGCTTTCTTT. Amino acid sequence: CASSIGTGLRSEAFF.

The chain joins TRBV5-5 to TRBJ2-2; D gene uncertain. The CDR3 extends over 14 amino acids. Trimming pared 1 base from V and 6 bases from J, leaving 10 bases between. Per the germline V gene, CDR1 is SGHKS and CDR2 is YYEKEE (reference sequence). CDR3 nucleotides: TGTGCCAGCAGCTTGCCTACTACGCCCGGGGAGCTGTTTTTT. Translated, it gives CASSLPTTPGELFF.

There are many counts of this clonotype. The chain uses TRBV12-3 or TRBV12-4 and TRBJ2-3, with TRBD2 as a possible D gene (5 bases). The length of the CDR3 is 15 residues. Trimming stripped 5 bases from V and 4 bases from J, with 16 bases between. The CDR3 sequence is CASSAGLDGADTQYF. Here the CDR3 DNA reads TGTGCCAGCAGTGCCGGGCTCGACGGGGCAGATACGCAGTATTTT.

The rearrangement joins TRBV7-6 to TRBJ2-7; D is undetermined. With 5 bases removed from V and 3 bases from J, the gap between germline ends came to 11 bases. This CDR3 contains 13 residues. Germline V gene sequence: CDR1 SGHVS, CDR2 FNYEAQ. CDR3 loop: CASSTLTGYEQYF. The CDR3, as DNA: TGTGCCAGCAGCACCCTCACTGGCTACGAGCAGTACTTC.

This clonotype was detected only once. The chain has TRBV5-6 and TRBJ1-2; the D is unclear. Germline CDR1 SGHDT, CDR2 YYEEEE. Trimming pared 5 bases from V and 2 bases from J, leaving 13 bases between. The CDR3 totals 14 residues. As DNA, the CDR3 is TGTGCCAGCAGTTCCACAGTAGGGAACTATGGCTACACCTTC. It specifies CASSSTVGNYGYTF.

The CDR3 protein is CASSQPGHSYEQYF. The CDR3 coding sequence is TGTGCCAGCAGTCAACCGGGGCACTCCTACGAGCAGTACTTC. The V gene is TRBV28, the J gene TRBJ2-7, with D tentatively TRBD1 or TRBD2 (5 bases each). The germline V gene encodes CDR1 MDHEN and CDR2 SYDVKM. CDR3 length: 14 amino acids. V lost 5 bases and J lost 0, with 11 bases in between.